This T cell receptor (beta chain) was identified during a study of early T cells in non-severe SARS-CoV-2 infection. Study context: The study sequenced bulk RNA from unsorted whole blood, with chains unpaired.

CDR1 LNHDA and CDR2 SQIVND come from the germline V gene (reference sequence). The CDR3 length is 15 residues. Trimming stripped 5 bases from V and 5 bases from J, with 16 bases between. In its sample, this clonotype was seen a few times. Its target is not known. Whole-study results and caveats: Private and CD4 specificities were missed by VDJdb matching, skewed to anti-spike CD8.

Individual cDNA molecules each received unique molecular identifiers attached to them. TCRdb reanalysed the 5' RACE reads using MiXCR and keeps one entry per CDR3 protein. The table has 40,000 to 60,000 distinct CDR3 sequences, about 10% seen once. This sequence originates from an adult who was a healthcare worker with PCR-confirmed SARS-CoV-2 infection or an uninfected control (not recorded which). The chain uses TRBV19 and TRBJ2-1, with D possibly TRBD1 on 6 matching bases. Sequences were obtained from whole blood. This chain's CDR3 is CASSLQGRANNEQFF. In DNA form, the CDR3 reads TGTGCCAGTAGTTTACAGGGCCGAGCTAACAATGAGCAGTTCTTC.